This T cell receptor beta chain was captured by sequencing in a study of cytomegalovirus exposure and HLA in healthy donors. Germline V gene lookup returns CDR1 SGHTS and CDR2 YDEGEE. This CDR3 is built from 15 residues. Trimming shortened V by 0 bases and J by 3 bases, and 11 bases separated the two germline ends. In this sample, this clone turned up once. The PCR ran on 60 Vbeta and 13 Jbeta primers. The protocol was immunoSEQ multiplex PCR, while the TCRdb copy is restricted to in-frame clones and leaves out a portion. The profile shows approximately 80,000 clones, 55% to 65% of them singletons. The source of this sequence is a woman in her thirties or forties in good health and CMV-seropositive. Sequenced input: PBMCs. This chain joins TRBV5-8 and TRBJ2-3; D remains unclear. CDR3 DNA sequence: TGTGCCAGCAGCTTGGGGGCAGTCTCTACAGATACGCAGTATTTT. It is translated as CASSLGAVSTDTQYF.